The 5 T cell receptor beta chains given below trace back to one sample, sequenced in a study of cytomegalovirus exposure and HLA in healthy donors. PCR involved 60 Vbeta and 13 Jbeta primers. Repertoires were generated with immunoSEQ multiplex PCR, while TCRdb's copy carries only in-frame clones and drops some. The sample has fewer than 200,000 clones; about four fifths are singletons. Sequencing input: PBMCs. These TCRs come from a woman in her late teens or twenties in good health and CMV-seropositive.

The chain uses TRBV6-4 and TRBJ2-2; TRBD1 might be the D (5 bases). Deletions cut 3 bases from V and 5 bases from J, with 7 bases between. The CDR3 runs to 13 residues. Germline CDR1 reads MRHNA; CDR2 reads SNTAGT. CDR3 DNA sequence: TGTGCCAGCAGTGAACAGGAAACCGGGGAGCTGTTTTTT. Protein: CASSEQETGELFF.

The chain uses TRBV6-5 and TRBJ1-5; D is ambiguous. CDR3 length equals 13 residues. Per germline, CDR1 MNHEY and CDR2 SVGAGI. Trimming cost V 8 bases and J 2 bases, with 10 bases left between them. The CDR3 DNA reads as TGTGCCAGCTCGGGGAATCGCAATCAGCCCCAGCATTTT. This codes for CASSGNRNQPQHF.

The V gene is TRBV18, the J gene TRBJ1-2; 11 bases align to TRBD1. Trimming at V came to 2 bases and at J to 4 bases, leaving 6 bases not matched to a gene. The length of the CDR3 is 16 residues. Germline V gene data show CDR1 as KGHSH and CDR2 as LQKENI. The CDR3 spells CASSPSRTGGRYGYTF. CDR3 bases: TGTGCCAGCTCACCATCCCGGACAGGGGGCCGCTATGGCTACACCTTC.

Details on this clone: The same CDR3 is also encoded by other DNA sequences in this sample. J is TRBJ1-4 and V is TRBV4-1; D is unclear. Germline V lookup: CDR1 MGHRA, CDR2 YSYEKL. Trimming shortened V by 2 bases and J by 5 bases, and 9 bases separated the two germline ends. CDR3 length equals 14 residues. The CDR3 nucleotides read TGCGCCAGCAGCCAACTCGGTTCGAATGAAAAACTGTTTTTT. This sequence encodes CASSQLGSNEKLFF.

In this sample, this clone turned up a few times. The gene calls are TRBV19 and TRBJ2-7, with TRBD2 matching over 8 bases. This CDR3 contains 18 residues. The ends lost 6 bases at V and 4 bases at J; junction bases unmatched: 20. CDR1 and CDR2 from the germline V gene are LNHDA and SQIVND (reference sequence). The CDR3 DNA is TGTGCCAGTAGCCCTGCCTGGGGCGGGGGGCCGATAGGGTACGAGCAGTACTTC. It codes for CASSPAWGGGPIGYEQYF.